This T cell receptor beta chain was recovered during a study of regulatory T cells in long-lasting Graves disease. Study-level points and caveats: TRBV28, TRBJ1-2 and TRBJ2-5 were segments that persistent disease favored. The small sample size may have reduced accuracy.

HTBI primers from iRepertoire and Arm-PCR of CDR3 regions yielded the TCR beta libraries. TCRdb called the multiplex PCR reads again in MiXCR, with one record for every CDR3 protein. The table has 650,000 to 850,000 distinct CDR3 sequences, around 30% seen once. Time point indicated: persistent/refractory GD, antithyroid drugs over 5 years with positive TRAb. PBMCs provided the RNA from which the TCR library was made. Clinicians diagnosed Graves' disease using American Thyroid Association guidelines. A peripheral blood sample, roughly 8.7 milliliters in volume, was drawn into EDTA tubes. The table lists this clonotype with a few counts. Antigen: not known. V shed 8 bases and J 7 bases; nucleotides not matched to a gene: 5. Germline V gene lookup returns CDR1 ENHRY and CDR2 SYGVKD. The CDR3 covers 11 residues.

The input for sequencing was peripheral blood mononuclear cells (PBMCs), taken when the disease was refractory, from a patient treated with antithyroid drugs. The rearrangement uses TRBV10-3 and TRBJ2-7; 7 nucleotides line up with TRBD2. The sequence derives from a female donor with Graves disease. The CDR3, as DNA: TGTGCCATCGACTGGGGGGGGGAGCAGTACTTC. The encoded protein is CAIDWGGEQYF.